This T cell receptor beta chain was recovered during a study of T cell changes during pregnancy in multiple sclerosis. Clones were read by immunoSEQ multiplex PCR, and TCRdb kept only the in-frame ones, dropping some. Counted here are roughly 110,000 clones, 85% to 95% occurring once; the ten biggest clones make up less than 0.85%. The CDR3 contains 15 residues. The germline V gene encodes CDR1 SEHNR and CDR2 FQNEAQ (reference sequence). The ends were cut back, 5 bases at V and 2 bases at J, with 12 bases in the middle. The sequence was collected from a female donor in good health, enrolled as a control in a pregnancy study. Source: peripheral blood, taken in the third trimester of pregnancy. This rearrangement joins TRBV7-9 to TRBJ2-2; a weak D match, TRBD1 (6 bases). As DNA, the CDR3 is TGTGCCAGCAGCAGCCGGGACACCAACACCGGGGAGCTGTTTTTT. Its protein product is CASSSRDTNTGELFF.